The T cell receptor (beta chain) under discussion was sequenced for a study of blood T cells in healthy people across ages. This clonotype came up a few times. Through a sample-barcoded 5' primer and a J-beta primer mix, a second PCR was run for roughly 7 to 12 cycles. Using its own MiXCR run on the 5' RACE reads, TCRdb lists one record per CDR3 protein. The repertoire holds 1.5 million to 2 million distinct CDR3 sequences, around 48% seen once, with less than 2.5% in the top ten. Germline CDR1 is SGHTA and CDR2 is FQGNSA. The CDR3 runs 14 residues. V shed 0 bases and J shed 3 bases, with 9 bases lying between them.

The receptor comes from a woman between 35 and 50 years old in good health. This chain uses TRBV7-2 with TRBJ2-7, with D possibly matching TRBD2 (5 bases). The source material was blood. CDR3 residues: CASSLAGRDYEQYF. CDR3 in DNA: TGTGCCAGCAGCTTAGCGGGGAGAGACTACGAGCAGTACTTC.